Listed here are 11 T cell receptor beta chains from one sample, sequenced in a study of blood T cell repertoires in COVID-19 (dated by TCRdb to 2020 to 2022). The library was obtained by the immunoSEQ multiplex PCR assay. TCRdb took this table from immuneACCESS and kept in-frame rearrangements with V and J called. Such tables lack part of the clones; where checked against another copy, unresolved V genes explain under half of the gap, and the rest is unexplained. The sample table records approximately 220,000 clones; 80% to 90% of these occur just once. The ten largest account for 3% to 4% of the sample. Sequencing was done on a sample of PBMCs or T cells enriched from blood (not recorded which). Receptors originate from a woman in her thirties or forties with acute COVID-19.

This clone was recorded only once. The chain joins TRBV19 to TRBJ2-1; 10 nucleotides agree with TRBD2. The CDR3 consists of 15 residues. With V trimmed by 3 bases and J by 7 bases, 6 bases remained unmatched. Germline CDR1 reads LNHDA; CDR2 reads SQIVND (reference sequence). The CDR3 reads CASSISSGRRNEQFF. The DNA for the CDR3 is TGTGCCAGTAGTATTAGTAGCGGGAGGAGGAATGAGCAGTTCTTC.

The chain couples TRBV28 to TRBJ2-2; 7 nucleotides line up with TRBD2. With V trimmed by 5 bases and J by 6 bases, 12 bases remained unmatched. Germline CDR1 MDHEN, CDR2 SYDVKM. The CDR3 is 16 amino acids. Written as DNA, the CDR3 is TGTGCCAGCAGTGAACCGGGGAGGGCCGGAGCCGGGGAGCTGTTTTTT. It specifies CASSEPGRAGAGELFF.

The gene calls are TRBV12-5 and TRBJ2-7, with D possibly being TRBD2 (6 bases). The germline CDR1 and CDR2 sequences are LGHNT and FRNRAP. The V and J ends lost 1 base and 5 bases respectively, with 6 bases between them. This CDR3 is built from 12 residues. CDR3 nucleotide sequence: TGTGCTAGTGGTTTGGGGGGGGACGAGCAGTACTTC. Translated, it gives CASGLGGDEQYF.

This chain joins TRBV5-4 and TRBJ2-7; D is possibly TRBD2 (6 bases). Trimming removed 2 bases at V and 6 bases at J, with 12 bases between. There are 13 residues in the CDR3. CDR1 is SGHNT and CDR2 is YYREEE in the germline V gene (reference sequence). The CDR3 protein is CASSFQGGREQYF. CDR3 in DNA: TGTGCCAGCAGCTTCCAAGGAGGGCGCGAGCAGTACTTC.

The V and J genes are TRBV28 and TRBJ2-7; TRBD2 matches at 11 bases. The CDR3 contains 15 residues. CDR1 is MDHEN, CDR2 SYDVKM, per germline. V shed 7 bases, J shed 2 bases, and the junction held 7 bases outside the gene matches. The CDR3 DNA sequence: TGTGCCAGCACCCGACTAGCGGGAAGGACCTACGAGCAGTACTTC. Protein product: CASTRLAGRTYEQYF.

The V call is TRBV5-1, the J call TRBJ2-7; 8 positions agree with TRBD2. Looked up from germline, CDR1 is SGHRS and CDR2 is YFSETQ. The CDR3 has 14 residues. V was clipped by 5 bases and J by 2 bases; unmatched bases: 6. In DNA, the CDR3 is TGCGCCAGCAGATGGAGCGGGAGTACCTACGAGCAGTACTTC. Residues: CASRWSGSTYEQYF.

The DNA of the CDR3 is TGTGCCACCAGTTCGACTAGCGGGCGTGGCGTCATCACAGATACGCAGTATTTT. It yields the protein CATSSTSGRGVITDTQYF. J is TRBJ2-3 and V is TRBV24-1; 10 bases match TRBD2. The CDR3 covers 18 residues. Trimming cost V 6 bases and J 2 bases; bases outside gene matches: 13. Germline CDR1 reads KGHDR; CDR2 reads SFDVKD.

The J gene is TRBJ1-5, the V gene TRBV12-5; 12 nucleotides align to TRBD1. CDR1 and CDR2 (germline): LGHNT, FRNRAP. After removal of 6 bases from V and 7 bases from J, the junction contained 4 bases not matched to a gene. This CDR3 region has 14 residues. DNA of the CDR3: TGTGCTAGTGGACAGGGACAGGGGGCCCAGCCCCAGCATTTT. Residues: CASGQGQGAQPQHF.

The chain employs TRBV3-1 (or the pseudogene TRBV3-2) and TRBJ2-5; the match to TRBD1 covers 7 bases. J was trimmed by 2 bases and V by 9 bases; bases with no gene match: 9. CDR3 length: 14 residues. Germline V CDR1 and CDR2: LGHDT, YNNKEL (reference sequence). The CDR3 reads CARIVRDRQETQYF. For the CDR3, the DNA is TGTGCCAGGATCGTCCGGGACAGACAAGAGACCCAGTACTTC.

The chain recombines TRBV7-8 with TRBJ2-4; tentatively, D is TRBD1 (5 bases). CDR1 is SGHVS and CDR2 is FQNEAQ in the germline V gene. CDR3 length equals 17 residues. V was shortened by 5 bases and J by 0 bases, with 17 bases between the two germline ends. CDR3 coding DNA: TGTGCCAGCAGCCCCGACAGACCTGGGGTAGCCAAAAACATTCAGTACTTC. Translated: CASSPDRPGVAKNIQYF.

The CDR3, as DNA: TGTGCCAGCAGCTTAGCCGGGGATGGAAACACCATATATTTT. Encoded protein: CASSLAGDGNTIYF. The V call is TRBV11-2, the J call TRBJ1-3; D unclear. The CDR3 is 14 residues long. Germline V gene data show CDR1 as SGHAT and CDR2 as FQNNGV. V lost 1 base, J lost 3 bases, and 7 bases lay in between. Using reference TRBV11-2 and TRBJ1-3 for the parts outside the CDR3, the full variable domain is EAGVAQSPRYKIIEKRQSVAFWCNPISGHATLYWYQQILGQGPKLLIQFQNNGVVDDSQLPKDRFSAERLKGVDSTLKIQPAKLEDSAVYLCASSLAGDGNTIYFGEGSWLTVV.